This TCR beta chain originates from a study of T cell responses to AZD1222 COVID-19 vaccine. Profiled with immunoSEQ multiplex PCR; TCRdb holds only in-frame clones, not every one. The sample lists more than 100,000 clones, around 91% occurring once. The sample holds a few counts of this clone. Its antigen is undetermined. This CDR3 is built from 15 residues. The germline gives CDR1 MNHNS, CDR2 SASEGT. The V gene lost 1 base and the J gene lost 6 bases, with 10 bases spanning the gap. Study results and limitations: At study baseline, merely five or six AZD1222 recipients were seropositive. Donors, mostly white British, included more females; clonal diversity was possibly underestimated.

The starting material was peripheral blood, obtained on day 0 of AZD1222 vaccination. The rearrangement links TRBV6-1 to TRBJ1-6; D call uncertain. The origin of this receptor is an adult in good health. The CDR3 region is CASSEGPLRNSPLHF. CDR3 coding DNA: TGTGCCAGCAGTGAAGGCCCCCTACGTAATTCACCCCTCCACTTT.